This passage covers 30 T cell receptor beta chains from one sample sequenced in a study of lymphopenia after photon versus proton radiotherapy. Some clones are missing from TCRdb's copy, which holds only in-frame ones; the method was immunoSEQ multiplex PCR. The sample yields approximately 31,000 clones, over 75% seen once. The sequences come from peripheral blood, collected from a patient treated with proton-based radiotherapy. The source of these receptors is a woman between 65 and 79 years old with pancreatic cancer.

The J gene is TRBJ1-3, the V gene TRBV4-3; TRBD1 aligns across 7 bases. The CDR3 length is 15 residues. CDR1 and CDR2 (germline): LGHNA, YSLEER. V gave up 2 bases and J gave up 1 base; unmatched junction bases: 2. The chain's CDR3 is CASSQRQGSGNTIYF. The CDR3 DNA follows: TGCGCCAGCAGCCAAAGACAGGGTTCTGGAAACACCATATATTTT.

J is TRBJ2-2 and V is TRBV18; 7 nucleotides match TRBD1. Germline V gives CDR1 KGHSH, CDR2 LQKENI. CDR3 length: 16 residues. V lost 4 bases, J lost 4 bases, and 9 bases stayed unmatched. The CDR3 reads CASSLGQASGTGELFF. CDR3 nucleotides: TGTGCCAGCTCACTAGGACAGGCCTCGGGCACCGGGGAGCTGTTTTTT.

In this sample, this clone turned up a few times. The CDR3 loop is CSVEERNIQYF. The CDR3 DNA sequence: TGCAGCGTTGAGGAGCGCAACATTCAGTACTTC. The chain carries TRBV29-1 and TRBJ2-4; D not certain. This CDR3 contains 11 residues. Germline V gene sequence: CDR1 SQVTM, CDR2 ANQGSEA. Trimming took 3 bases from V and 7 from J, leaving 7 bases between them.

V is TRBV27 and J is TRBJ2-3; 7 nucleotides align to TRBD2. Germline V lookup: CDR1 MNHEY, CDR2 SMNVEV (reference sequence). With 4 bases clipped from V and 3 bases from J, the junction kept 4 bases outside the gene matches. The CDR3 spans 14 residues. The CDR3 sequence is CASSWGGRTDTQYF. CDR3 nucleotides: TGTGCCAGCAGTTGGGGGGGTAGGACAGATACGCAGTATTTT.

V and J are TRBV30 and TRBJ2-5; possibly TRBD1 or TRBD2 for D (7 bases each). Germline V CDR1 and CDR2: GTSNPN, SVGIG (reference sequence). V lost 3 bases to trimming and J lost 5 bases, with 16 bases between them. The CDR3 is 14 amino acids. The CDR3 here is CAWSIFRGGETQYF. For the CDR3, the DNA is TGTGCCTGGAGCATATTCAGGGGGGGGGAGACCCAGTACTTC. Drawing the rest from reference TRBV30 and TRBJ2-5, the complete variable domain is SQTIHQWPATLVQPVGSPLSLECTVEGTSNPNLYWYRQAAGRGLQLLFYSVGIGQISSEVPQNLSASRPQDRQFILSSKKLLLSDSGFYLCAWSIFRGGETQYFGPGTRLLVL.

This clone is a singleton in its sample. V is TRBV7-6 and J is TRBJ1-5; D unresolved. V was shortened by 3 bases and J by 0 bases, with 9 bases between the two germline ends. Germline values: CDR1 SGHVS, CDR2 FNYEAQ. CDR3 length: 15 amino acids. The CDR3 sequence: CASSLGPNSNQPQHF. DNA of the CDR3: TGTGCCAGCAGCTTGGGCCCTAATAGCAATCAGCCCCAGCATTTT.

The V gene is TRBV18, the J gene TRBJ2-7; D may be TRBD1 or TRBD2 (5 bases each). V dropped 3 bases and J dropped 5 bases, with 17 bases sitting between them. Germline loops: CDR1 KGHSH, CDR2 LQKENI. The CDR3 consists of 15 residues. DNA of the CDR3: TGTGCCAGCTCACCCGACAGCAGTAGTAGCGACGAGCAGTACTTC. Amino acid sequence: CASSPDSSSSDEQYF. The whole variable domain, filled in from reference TRBV18 and TRBJ2-7, reads NAGVMQNPRHLVRRRGQEARLRCSPMKGHSHVYWYRQLPEEGLKFMVYLQKENIIDESGMPKERFSAEFPKEGPSILRIQQVVRGDSAAYFCASSPDSSSSDEQYFGPGTRLTVT.

This clone has just one count. V and J are TRBV9 and TRBJ1-4, with 8 bases lining up with TRBD1. Germline-derived CDR1 and CDR2 are SGDLS and YYNGEE. The CDR3 is 15 amino acids. V shed 4 bases and J 7 bases; nucleotides not matched to a gene: 9. This chain's CDR3 is CASSKQGGGGEKLFF. The CDR3 coding sequence is TGTGCCAGCAGCAAACAGGGGGGAGGTGGTGAAAAACTGTTTTTT.

V gene TRBV30 combines with J gene TRBJ2-1; a weak D match, TRBD2 (6 bases). Germline V gives CDR1 GTSNPN, CDR2 SVGIG (reference sequence). CDR3 length equals 13 residues. Trimming took off 3 bases at V and 6 bases at J, with 12 bases between the two ends. CDR3 DNA sequence: TGTGCCTGGAGCCCCCCGGGAGTCAATGAGCAGTTCTTC. It translates to CAWSPPGVNEQFF. The whole variable domain, filled in from reference TRBV30 and TRBJ2-1, reads SQTIHQWPATLVQPVGSPLSLECTVEGTSNPNLYWYRQAAGRGLQLLFYSVGIGQISSEVPQNLSASRPQDRQFILSSKKLLLSDSGFYLCAWSPPGVNEQFFGPGTRLTVL.

Here the CDR3 DNA reads TGTGCCAGCAGCGTAGATGTCTCCGGGGAGCTGTTTTTT. It yields the protein CASSVDVSGELFF. The chain links TRBV9 to TRBJ2-2; the D is unclear. This CDR3 is built from 13 residues. Trimming removed 0 bases at V and 6 bases at J, with 6 bases between. Germline V lookup: CDR1 SGDLS, CDR2 YYNGEE.

As to this clone: Other nucleotide sequences from this sample produce the same CDR3. The chain is built from TRBV19 and TRBJ1-5; tentative D call: TRBD1 (5 bases). Trimming stripped 3 bases from V and 2 bases from J, with 11 bases between. The V gene's germline CDR1 is LNHDA and CDR2 SQIVND (reference sequence). CDR3 size: 15 residues. The CDR3 nucleotides read TGTGCCAGTAGTATTGTGACAGTCGGCAATCAGCCCCAGCATTTT. Its translation is CASSIVTVGNQPQHF.

Note on this clone: Other DNA sequences in this sample translate to the same CDR3. The chain has TRBV7-2 and TRBJ2-7; TRBD2 is a possible D gene (6 bases). Per germline, CDR1 SGHTA and CDR2 FQGNSA. The CDR3 is made up of 15 amino acids. V was clipped by 1 base and J by 1 base, with 11 bases between them. The CDR3 coding sequence is TGTGCCAGCAGCTTAGGGCTAGCGCCGTCCTACGAGCAGTACTTC. Translated, it gives CASSLGLAPSYEQYF.

J is TRBJ2-7 and V is TRBV30; 7 nucleotides agree with TRBD2. This CDR3 has 16 residues. Trimming took 1 base from V and 5 from J; bases not matched to a gene: 14. The germline gives CDR1 GTSNPN, CDR2 SVGIG (reference sequence). CDR3: CAWSAGIGGGPDEQYF. The CDR3 coding sequence is TGTGCCTGGAGTGCGGGGATCGGGGGAGGGCCAGACGAGCAGTACTTC.

This chain links TRBV7-4 with TRBJ2-3, with a possible D match to TRBD2 (6 bases). CDR3 length equals 20 residues. Germline assignment: CDR1 SGHVT and CDR2 SQSDAQ. The V end was cut by 4 bases, the J end by 1 base, with 27 bases between. CDR3 DNA: TGTGCCAGCAGCTATAGCCCCACCGCGGCTAGCGCTCAAGGCACAGATACGCAGTATTTT. Translation: CASSYSPTAASAQGTDTQYF.

CDR3 in DNA: TGTGCCAGCAAATCCAGCTACAATGAGCAGTTCTTC. This sequence encodes CASKSSYNEQFF. V and J are TRBV28 and TRBJ2-1, with D unclear. Per germline, CDR1 MDHEN and CDR2 SYDVKM. V lost 7 bases to trimming and J lost 3 bases, with 7 bases between them. This CDR3 comprises 12 residues.

This chain connects TRBV7-6 to TRBJ2-1; D might be TRBD1 (6 bases). This CDR3 has 15 residues. Trimming took off 6 bases at V and 5 bases at J, with 17 bases between the two ends. CDR1 and CDR2 from the germline V gene are SGHVS and FNYEAQ. CDR3 nucleotide sequence: TGTGCCAGCAGGAATTTCGGGACACCCAACAATGAGCAGTTCTTC. It yields the protein CASRNFGTPNNEQFF.

Judged by abundance, this clone is medium-sized (0.01 to 0.1%). The rearrangement uses TRBV5-6 and TRBJ2-2; possible D gene TRBD1, 6 bases. This CDR3 region has 15 residues. Germline V gives CDR1 SGHDT, CDR2 YYEEEE. Trimming cost V 2 bases and J 3 bases, with 11 bases left between them. Here the CDR3 reads CASSFVQGDTGELFF. CDR3 in DNA: TGTGCCAGCAGCTTCGTACAGGGAGACACCGGGGAGCTGTTTTTT.

This sequence joins TRBV4-3 and TRBJ2-1, with 11 bases lining up with TRBD2. Germline-derived CDR1 and CDR2 are LGHNA and YSLEER. Trimming at V came to 5 bases and at J to 2 bases, leaving 2 bases not matched to a gene. CDR3 size: 15 residues. CDR3 DNA: TGCGCCAGCAGCAAGGGACTAGCGGCCTACAATGAGCAGTTCTTC. It yields the protein CASSKGLAAYNEQFF.

The V gene is TRBV11-3, the J gene TRBJ2-1; D is ambiguous. Per the germline V gene, CDR1 is SGHNT and CDR2 is YENEEA. Trimming stripped 1 base from V and 0 bases from J, with 16 bases between. This CDR3 comprises 18 residues. CDR3 nucleotide sequence: TGTGCCAGCAGCTTAGCCGGGCCCCTTGAAAGCTCCTACAATGAGCAGTTCTTC. Its protein is CASSLAGPLESSYNEQFF.

The rearrangement uses TRBV6-6 and TRBJ1-2; no clear D gene. Germline assignment: CDR1 MNHNY and CDR2 SVGAGI (reference sequence). The CDR3 extends over 15 amino acids. Trimming removed 2 bases at V and 8 bases at J, with 18 bases between. CDR3: CASSYVQPSPHGYTF. The CDR3 coding sequence is TGTGCCAGCAGTTACGTCCAACCAAGCCCGCACGGCTACACCTTC.

This chain uses TRBV27 with TRBJ2-7, with D perhaps matching TRBD1 or TRBD2 (5 bases each). Trimming shortened V by 5 bases and J by 6 bases, and 20 bases separated the two germline ends. Germline values: CDR1 MNHEY, CDR2 SMNVEV (reference sequence). The CDR3 has 15 residues. This CDR3 reads CASSPKGLGVSEQYF. Here the CDR3 DNA reads TGTGCCAGCAGTCCCAAGGGTCTGGGGGTAAGCGAGCAGTACTTC.

The rearrangement links TRBV9 to TRBJ1-2; 7 bases fit TRBD1. V gave up 4 bases and J gave up 4 bases; unmatched junction bases: 10. The CDR3 covers 15 residues. Germline V CDR1 and CDR2: SGDLS, YYNGEE. The CDR3 region has the DNA TGTGCCAGCAGCCCAAGGGACAGTGGGGCCTATGGCTACACCTTC. Protein sequence: CASSPRDSGAYGYTF.

This chain connects TRBV7-2 to TRBJ1-3, with D unclear. V was pared by 4 bases and J by 0 bases, with 10 bases between. This CDR3 is built from 15 residues. In germline, CDR1 is SGHTA, CDR2 FQGNSA. CDR3 residues: CASSSDESSGNTIYF. CDR3 DNA: TGTGCCAGCAGCTCGGACGAGTCCTCTGGAAACACCATATATTTT.

The rearrangement uses TRBV27 and TRBJ2-7, with 8 positions matching TRBD2. CDR1 is MNHEY and CDR2 is SMNVEV in the germline V gene (reference sequence). The CDR3 extends over 16 amino acids. V shed 9 bases, J shed 3 bases, and the junction held 16 bases outside the gene matches. CDR3 residues: CASQRDVGTSGYEQYF. CDR3 sequence (DNA): TGTGCCAGTCAAAGGGATGTCGGTACTAGCGGCTACGAGCAGTACTTC.

The genes are TRBV7-2 and TRBJ2-5; D perhaps matches TRBD1 (6 bases). Germline V gene lookup returns CDR1 SGHTA and CDR2 FQGNSA. Trimming pared 2 bases from V and 5 bases from J, leaving 15 bases between. This CDR3 has 15 amino acids. CDR3 loop: CASSLRAGARETQYF. CDR3 sequence (DNA): TGTGCCAGCAGCTTAAGGGCAGGGGCCCGGGAGACCCAGTACTTC.

This clone occurred once. The chain is built from TRBV28 and TRBJ1-2; the match to TRBD1 covers 7 bases. V shed 3 bases, J shed 4 bases, and the junction held 8 bases outside the gene matches. Per the germline V gene, CDR1 is MDHEN and CDR2 is SYDVKM. The CDR3 is 15 amino acids. The CDR3 here is CASSLRGGQAYGYTF. CDR3 in DNA: TGTGCCAGCAGTTTGAGGGGTGGACAGGCCTATGGCTACACCTTC.

This clone was seen just once. The chain joins TRBV6-6 to TRBJ1-2; D is undetermined. V lost 0 bases and J 3 bases, leaving 14 bases between the germline ends. CDR1 MNHNY and CDR2 SVGAGI come from the germline V gene (reference sequence). The CDR3 loop spans 16 amino acids. CDR3 sequence: CASSYSKYSPDYGYTF. The CDR3 coding sequence is TGTGCCAGCAGTTACTCGAAATACAGCCCAGACTATGGCTACACCTTC.

The chain uses TRBV13 and TRBJ2-3; D uncertain. Deletions cut 2 bases from V and 4 bases from J, with 4 bases between. Per the germline V gene, CDR1 is PRHDT and CDR2 is FYEKMQ (reference sequence). This CDR3 region has 12 residues. The chain's CDR3 is CASSLFADTQYF. The CDR3 nucleotides read TGTGCCAGCAGCTTATTCGCAGATACGCAGTATTTT.

The chain has TRBV10-3 and TRBJ2-5, with 7 bases that match TRBD1. V was pared by 3 bases and J by 2 bases, with 9 bases of the junction left unmatched. Germline-derived CDR1 and CDR2 are ENHRY and SYGVKD. This CDR3 contains 16 residues. This chain's CDR3 is CAISDLGPGQQETQYF. For the CDR3, the DNA is TGTGCCATCAGTGATCTCGGTCCGGGACAGCAAGAGACCCAGTACTTC.

The CDR3 DNA follows: TGTGCCAGTAGTAAAAGAGGACAGCTCAATCAGCCCCAGCATTTT. Translation: CASSKRGQLNQPQHF. The chain uses TRBV19 and TRBJ1-5, with D possibly being TRBD1 (6 bases). Per the germline V gene, CDR1 is LNHDA and CDR2 is SQIVND (reference sequence). The CDR3 consists of 15 residues. V lost 4 bases, J lost 3 bases, and 13 bases lay in between.